This T cell receptor beta chain was observed in a study of blood T cell repertoires in COVID-19. The method was immunoSEQ multiplex PCR; TCRdb's version includes in-frame clones alone and lacks a portion of them. The sample has over 250,000 clones; around 90% are singletons. Germline V CDR1 and CDR2: LNHDA, SQIVND (reference sequence). The CDR3 is 14 amino acids. The ends lost 4 bases at V and 2 bases at J; junction bases unmatched: 5. This chain uses TRBV19 with TRBJ2-7; 7 nucleotides agree with TRBD2. The sample was peripheral blood. The TCR originated in a woman in her 30s with acute or convalescent COVID-19. CDR3 coding DNA: TGTGCCAGTAGTACCCCGGGAGGCCCCTACGAGCAGTACTTC. Translating gives CASSTPGGPYEQYF. The full variable domain, rest sourced from reference TRBV19 and TRBJ2-7, is DGGITQSPKYLFRKEGQNVTLSCEQNLNHDAMYWYRQDPGQGLRLIYYSQIVNDFQKGDIAEGYSVSREKKESFPLTVTSAQKNPTAFYLCASSTPGGPYEQYFGPGTRLTVT.